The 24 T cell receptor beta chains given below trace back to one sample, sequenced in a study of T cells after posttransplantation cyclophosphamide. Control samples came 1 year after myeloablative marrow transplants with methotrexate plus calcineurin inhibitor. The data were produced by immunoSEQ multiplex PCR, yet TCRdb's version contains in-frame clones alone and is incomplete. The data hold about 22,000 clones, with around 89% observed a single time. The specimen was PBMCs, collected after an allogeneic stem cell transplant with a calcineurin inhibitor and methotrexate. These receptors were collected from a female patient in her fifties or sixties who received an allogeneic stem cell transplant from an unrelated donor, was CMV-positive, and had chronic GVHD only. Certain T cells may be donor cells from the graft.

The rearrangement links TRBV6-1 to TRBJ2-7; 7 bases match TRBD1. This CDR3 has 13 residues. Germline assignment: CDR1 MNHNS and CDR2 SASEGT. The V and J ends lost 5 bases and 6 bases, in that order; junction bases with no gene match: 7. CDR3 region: CASSRDRAAEQYF. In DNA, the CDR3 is TGTGCCAGCAGTCGCGACAGGGCGGCCGAGCAGTACTTC.

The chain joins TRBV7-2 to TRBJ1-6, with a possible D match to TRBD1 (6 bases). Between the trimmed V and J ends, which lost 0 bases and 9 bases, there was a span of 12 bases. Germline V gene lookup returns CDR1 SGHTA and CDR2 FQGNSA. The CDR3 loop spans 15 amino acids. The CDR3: CASSLAGPRGSPLHF. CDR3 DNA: TGTGCCAGCAGCTTAGCGGGACCCAGGGGTTCACCCCTCCACTTT.

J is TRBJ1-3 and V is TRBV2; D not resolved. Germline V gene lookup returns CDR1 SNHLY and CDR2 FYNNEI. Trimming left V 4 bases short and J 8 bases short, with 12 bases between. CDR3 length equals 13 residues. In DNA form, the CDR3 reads TGTGCCAGCAGTGTTTATTCGGTTGACACCATATATTTT. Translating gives CASSVYSVDTIYF.

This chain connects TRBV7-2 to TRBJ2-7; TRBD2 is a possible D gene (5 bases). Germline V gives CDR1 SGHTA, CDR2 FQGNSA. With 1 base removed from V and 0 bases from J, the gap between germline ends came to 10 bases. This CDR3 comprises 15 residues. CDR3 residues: CASSLELGSSYEQYF. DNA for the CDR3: TGTGCCAGCAGCTTAGAGTTGGGGAGCTCCTACGAGCAGTACTTC. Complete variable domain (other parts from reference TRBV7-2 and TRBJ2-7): GAGVSQSPSNKVTEKGKDVELRCDPISGHTALYWYRQSLGQGLEFLIYFQGNSAPDKSGLPSDRFSAERTGGSVSTLTIQRTQQEDSAVYLCASSLELGSSYEQYFGPGTRLTVT.

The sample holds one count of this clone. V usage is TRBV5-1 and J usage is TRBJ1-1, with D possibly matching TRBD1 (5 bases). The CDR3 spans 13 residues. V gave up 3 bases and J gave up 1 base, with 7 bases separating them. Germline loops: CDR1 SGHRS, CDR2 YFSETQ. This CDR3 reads CASSWGSNTEAFF. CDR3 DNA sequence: TGCGCCAGCAGCTGGGGCTCGAACACTGAAGCTTTCTTT.

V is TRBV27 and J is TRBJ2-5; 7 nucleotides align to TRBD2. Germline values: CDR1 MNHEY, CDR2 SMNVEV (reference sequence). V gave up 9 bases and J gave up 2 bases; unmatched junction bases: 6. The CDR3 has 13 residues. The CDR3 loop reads CASPTGGQETQYF. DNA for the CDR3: TGTGCCAGTCCAACCGGGGGGCAAGAGACCCAGTACTTC.

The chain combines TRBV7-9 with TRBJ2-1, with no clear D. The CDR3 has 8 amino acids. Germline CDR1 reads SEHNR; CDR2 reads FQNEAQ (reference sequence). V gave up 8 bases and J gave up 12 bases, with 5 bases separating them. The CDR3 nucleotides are TGTGCCAGCCCCCGGCAGTTCTTC. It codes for CASPRQFF.

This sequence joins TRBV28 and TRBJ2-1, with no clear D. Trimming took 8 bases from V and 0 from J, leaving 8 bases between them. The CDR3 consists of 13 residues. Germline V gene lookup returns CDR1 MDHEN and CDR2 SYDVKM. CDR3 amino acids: CASLRSSYNEQFF. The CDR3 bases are TGTGCCAGCTTACGGAGCTCCTACAATGAGCAGTTCTTC.

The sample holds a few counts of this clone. CDR3 nucleotides: TGTGCCAGCAGCCAAGATGTTCACAGGAGTGAAAAACTGTTTTTT. This gives the protein CASSQDVHRSEKLFF. The rearrangement uses TRBV14 and TRBJ1-4; perhaps TRBD1 as D (5 bases). The CDR3 runs 15 residues. V was cut by 0 bases and J by 7 bases, with 12 bases left in between. Germline V gives CDR1 SGHDN, CDR2 FVKESK.

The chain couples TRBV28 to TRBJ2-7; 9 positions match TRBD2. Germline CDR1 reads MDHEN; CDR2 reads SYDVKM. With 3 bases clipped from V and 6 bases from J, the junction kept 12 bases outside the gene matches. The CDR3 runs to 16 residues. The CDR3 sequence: CASSFGLAGEGREQYF. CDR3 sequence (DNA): TGTGCCAGCAGTTTTGGGTTAGCGGGAGAAGGGCGCGAGCAGTACTTC.

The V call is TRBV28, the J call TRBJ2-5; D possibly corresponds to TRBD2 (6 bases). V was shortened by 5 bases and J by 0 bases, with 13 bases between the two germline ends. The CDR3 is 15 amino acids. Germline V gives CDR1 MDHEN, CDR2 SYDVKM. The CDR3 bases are TGTGCCAGCAGTCCGGGACTCCCGTACCAAGAGACCCAGTACTTC. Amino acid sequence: CASSPGLPYQETQYF.

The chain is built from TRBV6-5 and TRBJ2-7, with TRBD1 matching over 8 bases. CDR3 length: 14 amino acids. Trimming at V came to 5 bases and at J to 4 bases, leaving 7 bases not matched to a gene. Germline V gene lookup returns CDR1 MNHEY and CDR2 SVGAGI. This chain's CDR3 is CASSRTGLVYEQYF. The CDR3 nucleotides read TGTGCCAGCAGTCGGACAGGGCTGGTTTACGAGCAGTACTTC.

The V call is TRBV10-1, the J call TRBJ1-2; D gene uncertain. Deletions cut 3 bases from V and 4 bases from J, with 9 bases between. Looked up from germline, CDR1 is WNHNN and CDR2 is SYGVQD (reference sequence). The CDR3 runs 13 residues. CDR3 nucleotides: TGCGCCAGCAGTGACACATATCCCTATGGCTACACCTTC. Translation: CASSDTYPYGYTF.

This CDR3 reads CASSLAGGRSPLHF. The CDR3, as DNA: TGTGCCAGCAGTTTGGCGGGGGGCCGGTCACCCCTCCACTTT. This chain joins TRBV28 and TRBJ1-6; tentatively, D is TRBD1 (6 bases). The V and J ends lost 3 bases and 10 bases respectively, with 13 bases between them. CDR3 length: 14 amino acids. Germline CDR1 is MDHEN and CDR2 is SYDVKM.

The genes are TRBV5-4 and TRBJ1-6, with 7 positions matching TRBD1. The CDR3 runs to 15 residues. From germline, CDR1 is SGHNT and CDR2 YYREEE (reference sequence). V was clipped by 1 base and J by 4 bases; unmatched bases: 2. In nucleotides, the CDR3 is TGTGCCAGCAGCTTGAGGGACAGATATAATTCACCCCTCCACTTT. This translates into CASSLRDRYNSPLHF.

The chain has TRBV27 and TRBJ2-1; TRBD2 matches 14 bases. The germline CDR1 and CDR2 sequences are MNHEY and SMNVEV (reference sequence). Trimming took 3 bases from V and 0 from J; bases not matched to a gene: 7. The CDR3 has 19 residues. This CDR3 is CASSFGLAGGRSSYNEQFF. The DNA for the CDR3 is TGTGCCAGCAGTTTCGGACTAGCGGGAGGCCGGAGCTCCTACAATGAGCAGTTCTTC.

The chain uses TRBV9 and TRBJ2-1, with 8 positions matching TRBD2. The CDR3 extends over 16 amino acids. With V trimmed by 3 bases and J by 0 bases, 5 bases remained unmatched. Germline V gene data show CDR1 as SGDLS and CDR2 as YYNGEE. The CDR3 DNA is TGTGCCAGCAGCGGACGACTAGCGAGCTCCTACAATGAGCAGTTCTTC. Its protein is CASSGRLASSYNEQFF.

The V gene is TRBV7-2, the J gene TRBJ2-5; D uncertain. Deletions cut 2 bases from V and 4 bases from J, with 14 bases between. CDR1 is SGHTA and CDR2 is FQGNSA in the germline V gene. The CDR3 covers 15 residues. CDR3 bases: TGTGCCAGCAGCTTATCTTCTAGTACGATAGAGACCCAGTACTTC. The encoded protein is CASSLSSSTIETQYF.

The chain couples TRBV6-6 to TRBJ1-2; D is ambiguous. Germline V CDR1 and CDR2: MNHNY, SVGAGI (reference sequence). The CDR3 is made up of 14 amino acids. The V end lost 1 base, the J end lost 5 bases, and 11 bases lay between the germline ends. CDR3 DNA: TGTGCCAGCAGTTACTTCACTCCTTCTTATGGCTACACCTTC. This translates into CASSYFTPSYGYTF.

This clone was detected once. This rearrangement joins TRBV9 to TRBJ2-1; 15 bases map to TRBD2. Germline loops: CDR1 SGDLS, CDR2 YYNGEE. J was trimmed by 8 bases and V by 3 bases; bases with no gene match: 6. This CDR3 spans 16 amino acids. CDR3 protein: CASSGGTSGRSYEQFF. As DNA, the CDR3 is TGTGCCAGCAGCGGGGGGACTAGCGGGAGGAGCTATGAGCAGTTCTTC. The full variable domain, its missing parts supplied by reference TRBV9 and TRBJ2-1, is DSGVTQTPKHLITATGQRVTLRCSPRSGDLSVYWYQQSLDQGLQFLIQYYNGEERAKGNILERFSAQQFPDLHSELNLSSLELGDSALYFCASSGGTSGRSYEQFFGPGTRLTVL.

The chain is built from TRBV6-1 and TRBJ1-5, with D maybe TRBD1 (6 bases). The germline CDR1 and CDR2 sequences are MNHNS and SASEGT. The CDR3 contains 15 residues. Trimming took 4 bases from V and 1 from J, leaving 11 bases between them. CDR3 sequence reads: CASSGGTLSNQPQHF. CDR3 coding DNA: TGTGCCAGCAGTGGGGGGACACTAAGCAATCAGCCCCAGCATTTT.

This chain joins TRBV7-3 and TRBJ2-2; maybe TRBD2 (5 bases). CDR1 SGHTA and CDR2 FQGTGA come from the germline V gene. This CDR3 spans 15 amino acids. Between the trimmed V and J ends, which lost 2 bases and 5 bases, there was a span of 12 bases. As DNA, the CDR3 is TGTGCCAGCAGCTTAGGCGGGTCTAGAACCGGGGAGCTGTTTTTT. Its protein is CASSLGGSRTGELFF.

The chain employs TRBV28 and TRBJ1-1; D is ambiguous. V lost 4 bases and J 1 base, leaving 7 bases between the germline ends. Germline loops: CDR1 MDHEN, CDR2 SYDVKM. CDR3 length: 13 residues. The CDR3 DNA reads TGTGCCAGCAGTTCTCGGGGGAACACTGAAGCTTTCTTT. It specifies CASSSRGNTEAFF.

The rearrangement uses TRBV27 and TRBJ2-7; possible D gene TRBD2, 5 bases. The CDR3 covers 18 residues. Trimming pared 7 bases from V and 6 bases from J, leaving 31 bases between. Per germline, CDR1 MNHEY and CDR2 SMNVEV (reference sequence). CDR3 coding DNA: TGTGCCAGCAAACCTTCCCCCATCTTTGGGAGTGTGCAATTCGAGCAGTACTTC. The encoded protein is CASKPSPIFGSVQFEQYF.